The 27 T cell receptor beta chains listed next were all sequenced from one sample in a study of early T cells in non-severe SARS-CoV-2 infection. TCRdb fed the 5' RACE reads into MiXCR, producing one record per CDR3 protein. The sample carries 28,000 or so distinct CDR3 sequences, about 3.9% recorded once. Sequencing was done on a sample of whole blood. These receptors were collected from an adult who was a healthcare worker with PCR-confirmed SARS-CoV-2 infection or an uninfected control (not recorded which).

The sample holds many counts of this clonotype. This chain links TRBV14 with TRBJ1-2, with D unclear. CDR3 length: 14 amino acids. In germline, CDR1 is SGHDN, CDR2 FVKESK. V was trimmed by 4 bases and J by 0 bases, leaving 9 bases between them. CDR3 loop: CASSRNIANYGYTF. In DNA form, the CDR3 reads TGTGCCAGCAGCCGGAATATCGCTAACTATGGCTACACCTTC. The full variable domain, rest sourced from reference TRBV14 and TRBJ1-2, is EAGVTQFPSHSVIEKGQTVTLRCDPISGHDNLYWYRRVMGKEIKFLLHFVKESKQDESGMPNNRFLAERTGGTYSTLKVQPAELEDSGVYFCASSRNIANYGYTFGSGTRLTVV.

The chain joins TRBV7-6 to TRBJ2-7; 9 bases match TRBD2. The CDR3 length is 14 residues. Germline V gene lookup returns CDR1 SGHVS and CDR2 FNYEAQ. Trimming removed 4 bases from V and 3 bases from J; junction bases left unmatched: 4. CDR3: CASSSSGESYEQYF. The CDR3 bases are TGTGCCAGCAGCTCTAGCGGGGAAAGCTACGAGCAGTACTTC.

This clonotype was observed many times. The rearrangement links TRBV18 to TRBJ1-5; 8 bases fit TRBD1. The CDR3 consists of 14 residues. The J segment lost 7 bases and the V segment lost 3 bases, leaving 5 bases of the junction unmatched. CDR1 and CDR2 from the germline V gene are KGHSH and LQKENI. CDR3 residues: CASSPTGEQQPQHF. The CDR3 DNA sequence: TGTGCCAGCTCACCGACAGGGGAACAGCAGCCCCAGCATTTT.

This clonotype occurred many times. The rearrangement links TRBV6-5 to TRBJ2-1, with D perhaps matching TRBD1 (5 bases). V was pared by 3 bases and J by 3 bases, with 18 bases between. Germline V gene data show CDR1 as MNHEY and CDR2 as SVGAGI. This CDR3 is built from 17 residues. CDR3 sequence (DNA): TGTGCCAGCAGTTATCTCCCCCAGGGTGGCGTCTACAATGAGCAGTTCTTC. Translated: CASSYLPQGGVYNEQFF.

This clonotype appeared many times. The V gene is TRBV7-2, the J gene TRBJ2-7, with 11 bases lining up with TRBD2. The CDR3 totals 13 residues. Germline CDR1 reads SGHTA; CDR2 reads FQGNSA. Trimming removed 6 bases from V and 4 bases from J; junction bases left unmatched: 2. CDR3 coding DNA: TGTGCCAGCAGAAGACTAGCGGGGTACGAGCAGTACTTC. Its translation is CASRRLAGYEQYF.

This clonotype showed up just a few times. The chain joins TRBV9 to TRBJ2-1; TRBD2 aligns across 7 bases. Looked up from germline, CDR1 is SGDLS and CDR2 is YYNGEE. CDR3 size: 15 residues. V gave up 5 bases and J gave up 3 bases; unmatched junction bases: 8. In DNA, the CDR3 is TGTGCCAGCAGGCCTAACCCGGGAGGCTACAATGAGCAGTTCTTC. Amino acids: CASRPNPGGYNEQFF.

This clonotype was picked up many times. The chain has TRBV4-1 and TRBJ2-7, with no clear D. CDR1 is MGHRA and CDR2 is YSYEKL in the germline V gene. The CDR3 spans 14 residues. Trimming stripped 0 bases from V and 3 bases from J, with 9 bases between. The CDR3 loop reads CASSQDRTLYEQYF. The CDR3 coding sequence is TGCGCCAGCAGCCAAGACAGGACCCTCTACGAGCAGTACTTC.

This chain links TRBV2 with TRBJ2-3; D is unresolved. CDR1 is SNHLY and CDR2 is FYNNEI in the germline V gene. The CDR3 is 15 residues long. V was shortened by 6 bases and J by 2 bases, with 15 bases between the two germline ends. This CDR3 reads CASRAVRTLTDTQYF. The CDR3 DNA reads TGTGCCAGCAGGGCAGTTAGAACTCTCACAGATACGCAGTATTTT.

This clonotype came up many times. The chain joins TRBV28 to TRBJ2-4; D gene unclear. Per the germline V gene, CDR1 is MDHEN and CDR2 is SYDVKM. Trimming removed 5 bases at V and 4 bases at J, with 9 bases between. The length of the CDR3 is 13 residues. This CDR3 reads CASSDDGKNIQYF. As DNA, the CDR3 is TGTGCCAGCAGTGATGACGGAAAAAACATTCAGTACTTC.

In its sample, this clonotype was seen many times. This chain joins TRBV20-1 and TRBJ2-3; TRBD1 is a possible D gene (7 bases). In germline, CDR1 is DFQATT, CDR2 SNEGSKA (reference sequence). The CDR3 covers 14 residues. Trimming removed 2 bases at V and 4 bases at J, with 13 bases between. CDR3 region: CSARKARGADTQYF. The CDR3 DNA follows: TGCAGTGCTAGAAAGGCCAGGGGGGCAGATACGCAGTATTTT.

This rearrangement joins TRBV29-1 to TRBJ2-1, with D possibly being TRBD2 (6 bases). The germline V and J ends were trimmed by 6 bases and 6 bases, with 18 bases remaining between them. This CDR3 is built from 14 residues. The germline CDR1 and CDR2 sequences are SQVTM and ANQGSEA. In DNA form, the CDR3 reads TGCAGCGTCGCCCCGGGGGAGGTCGGCAATGAGCAGTTCTTC. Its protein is CSVAPGEVGNEQFF.

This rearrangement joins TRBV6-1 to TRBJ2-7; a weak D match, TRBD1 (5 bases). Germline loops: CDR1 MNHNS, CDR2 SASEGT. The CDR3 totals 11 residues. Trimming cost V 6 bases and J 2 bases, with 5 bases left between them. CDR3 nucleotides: TGTGCCAGCAGGACAGCCTACGAGCAGTACTTC. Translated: CASRTAYEQYF.

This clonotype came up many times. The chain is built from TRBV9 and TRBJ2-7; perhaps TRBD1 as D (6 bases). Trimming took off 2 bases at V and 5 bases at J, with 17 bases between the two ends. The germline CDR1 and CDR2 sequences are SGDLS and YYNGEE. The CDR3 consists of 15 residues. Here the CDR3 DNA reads TGTGCCAGCAGCGTGGGTCTAGCCAGGGGTGACGAGCAGTACTTC. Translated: CASSVGLARGDEQYF.

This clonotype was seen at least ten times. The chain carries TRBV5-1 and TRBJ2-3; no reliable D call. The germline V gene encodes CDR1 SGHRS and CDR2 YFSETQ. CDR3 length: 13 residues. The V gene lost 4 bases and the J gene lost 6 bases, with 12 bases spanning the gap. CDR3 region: CASSTWVTDTQYF. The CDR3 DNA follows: TGCGCCAGCAGCACATGGGTTACGGATACGCAGTATTTT.

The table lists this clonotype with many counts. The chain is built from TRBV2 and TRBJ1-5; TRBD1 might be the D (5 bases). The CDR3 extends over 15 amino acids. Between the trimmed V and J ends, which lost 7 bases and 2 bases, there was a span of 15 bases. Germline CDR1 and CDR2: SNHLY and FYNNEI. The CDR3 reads CASMGQLNGNQPQHF. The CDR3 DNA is TGTGCCAGCATGGGGCAGCTGAATGGCAATCAGCCCCAGCATTTT.

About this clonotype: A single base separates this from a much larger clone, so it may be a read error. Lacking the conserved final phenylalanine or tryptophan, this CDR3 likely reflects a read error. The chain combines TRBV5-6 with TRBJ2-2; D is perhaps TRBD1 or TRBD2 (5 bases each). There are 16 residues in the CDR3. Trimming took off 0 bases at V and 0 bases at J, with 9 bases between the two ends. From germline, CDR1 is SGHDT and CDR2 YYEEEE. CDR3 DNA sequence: TGTGCCAGCAGCTTGGACCTGGGGGCGAACACCGGGGAGCTGTTTTCT. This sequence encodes CASSLDLGANTGELFS.

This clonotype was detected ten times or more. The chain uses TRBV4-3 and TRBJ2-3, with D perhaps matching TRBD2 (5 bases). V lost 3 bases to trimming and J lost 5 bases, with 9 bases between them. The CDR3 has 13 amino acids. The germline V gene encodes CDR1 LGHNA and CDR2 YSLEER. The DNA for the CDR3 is TGCGCCAGCAGCCATTCAGAGGGAGATACGCAGTATTTT. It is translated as CASSHSEGDTQYF.

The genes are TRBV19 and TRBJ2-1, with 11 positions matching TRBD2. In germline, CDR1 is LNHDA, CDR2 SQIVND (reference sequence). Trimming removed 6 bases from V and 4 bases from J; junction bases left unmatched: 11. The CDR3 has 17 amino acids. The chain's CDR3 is CASRDSSGGSLYNEQFF. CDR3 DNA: TGTGCCAGTAGGGACTCTAGCGGGGGGTCCCTATACAATGAGCAGTTCTTC.

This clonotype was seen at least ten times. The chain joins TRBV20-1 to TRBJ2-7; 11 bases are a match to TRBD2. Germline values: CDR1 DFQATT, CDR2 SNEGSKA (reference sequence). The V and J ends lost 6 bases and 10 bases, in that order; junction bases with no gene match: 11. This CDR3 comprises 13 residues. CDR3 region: CSASLAGGPGQYF. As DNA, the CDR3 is TGCAGTGCCTCCTTAGCGGGGGGGCCGGGACAGTACTTC.

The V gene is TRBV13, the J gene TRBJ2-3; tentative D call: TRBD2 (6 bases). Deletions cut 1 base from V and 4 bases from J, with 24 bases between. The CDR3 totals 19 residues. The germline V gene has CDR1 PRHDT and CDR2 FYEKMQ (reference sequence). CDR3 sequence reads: CASSLEEASESDYSDTQYF. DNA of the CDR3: TGTGCCAGCAGCTTAGAGGAAGCATCGGAATCGGACTATTCAGATACGCAGTATTTT.

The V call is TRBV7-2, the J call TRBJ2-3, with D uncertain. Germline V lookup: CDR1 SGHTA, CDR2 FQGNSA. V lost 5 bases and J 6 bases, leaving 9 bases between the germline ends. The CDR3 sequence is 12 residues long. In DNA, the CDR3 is TGTGCCAGCAGCCTCTCAGTTGATACGCAGTATTTT. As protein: CASSLSVDTQYF.

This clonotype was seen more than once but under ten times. The CDR3 here is CASGFGREVYEQYF. The CDR3 DNA reads as TGTGCTAGTGGTTTCGGGCGAGAGGTGTACGAGCAGTACTTC. The V gene is TRBV12-5, the J gene TRBJ2-7; D gene ambiguous. Germline V gene sequence: CDR1 LGHNT, CDR2 FRNRAP. The germline V and J ends were trimmed by 3 bases and 4 bases, with 13 bases remaining between them. There are 14 residues in the CDR3.

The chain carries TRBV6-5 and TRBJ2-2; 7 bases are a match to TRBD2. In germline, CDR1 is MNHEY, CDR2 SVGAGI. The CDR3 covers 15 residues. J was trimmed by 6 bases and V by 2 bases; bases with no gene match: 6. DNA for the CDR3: TGTGCCAGCAGTTACGGAGCGGGGCAGCCCGGGGAGCTGTTTTTT. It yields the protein CASSYGAGQPGELFF.

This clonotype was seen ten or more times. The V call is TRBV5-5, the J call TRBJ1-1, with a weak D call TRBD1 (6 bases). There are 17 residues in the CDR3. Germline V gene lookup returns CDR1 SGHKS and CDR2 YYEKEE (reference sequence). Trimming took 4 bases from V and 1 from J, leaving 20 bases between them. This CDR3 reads CASSPNLQGSGNTEAFF. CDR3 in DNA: TGTGCCAGCAGCCCCAACCTACAGGGTTCGGGGAACACTGAAGCTTTCTTT.

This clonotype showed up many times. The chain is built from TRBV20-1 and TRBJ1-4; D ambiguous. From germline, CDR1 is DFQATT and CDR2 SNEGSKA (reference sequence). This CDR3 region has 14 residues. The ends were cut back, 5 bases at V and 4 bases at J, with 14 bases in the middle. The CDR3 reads CSALSWARNEKLFF. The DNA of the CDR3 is TGCAGTGCTCTCTCCTGGGCCCGTAATGAAAAACTGTTTTTT.

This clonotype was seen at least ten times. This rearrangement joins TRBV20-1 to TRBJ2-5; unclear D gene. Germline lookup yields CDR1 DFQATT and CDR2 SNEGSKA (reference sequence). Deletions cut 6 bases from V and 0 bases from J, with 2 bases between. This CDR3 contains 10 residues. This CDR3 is CSAYQETQYF. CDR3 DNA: TGCAGTGCGTACCAAGAGACCCAGTACTTC.

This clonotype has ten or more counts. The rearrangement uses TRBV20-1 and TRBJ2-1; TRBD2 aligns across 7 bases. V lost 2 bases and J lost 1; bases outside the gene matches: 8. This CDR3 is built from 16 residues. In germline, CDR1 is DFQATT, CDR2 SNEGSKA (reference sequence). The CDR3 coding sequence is TGCAGTGCTAGACCCTTACTAGCGACGTCCTACAATGAGCAGTTCTTC. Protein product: CSARPLLATSYNEQFF.